This T cell receptor (beta chain) is drawn from a study of post-analysis software for immune sequencing data. Trimming took off 1 base at V and 0 bases at J, with 10 bases between the two ends. The CDR3 totals 15 residues. Germline V gene sequence: CDR1 SQVTM, CDR2 ANQGSEA. Prepared TCR beta cDNA libraries contained unique molecular identifiers. TCRdb reanalysed the PCR reads using MiXCR and keeps one entry per CDR3 protein. The sample has 400,000 to 500,000 distinct CDR3 sequences; roughly 38% are singletons. As for this clonotype: Its antigen is unknown.

Findings and caveats of the study: Controls' normalized Chao1 diversity significantly exceeded that of multiple sclerosis patients. By F measure, samples from a shared preparation batch strongly co-clustered. Patients showed TRBV5-6, TRBV5-1 and TRBV20-1 among five TRBV segments more frequent than in controls.

The receptor was derived from a girl aged 2-10 years with multiple sclerosis. V gene TRBV29-1 combines with J gene TRBJ2-1, with D perhaps matching TRBD1 or TRBD2 (6 bases each). The sequenced material came from blood. CDR3 DNA sequence: TGCAGCGTTGAAGGGAGGGGGATCTCCTACAATGAGCAGTTCTTC. This encodes CSVEGRGISYNEQFF.